This is a list of T cell receptor beta chains from one sample in a study of cytomegalovirus exposure and HLA in healthy donors. Repertoires were generated with immunoSEQ multiplex PCR, while TCRdb's copy carries only in-frame clones and drops some. The sample shows approximately 220,000 clones, 65% to 85% of them seen only once. The sample was PBMCs. These receptor sequences come from a boy younger than 10 in good health and CMV-seronegative. Both conserved end residues are part of each CDR3. The order of the fields is V gene, clone size, J gene, D gene, CDR3 DNA, CDR3 protein. D genes are given only for firm matches. A clone size is listed for some rows: how often the clone was seen (once, few, many), or a class if it is expanded.

v_call: TRBV19; clone_size: -; j_call: TRBJ1-5; d_call: -; cdr3_nt: TGTGCCAGTAGTTGGGACATCCGATATAGCAATCAGCCCCAGCATTTT; cdr3_aa: CASSWDIRYSNQPQHF
v_call: TRBV10-1; clone_size: -; j_call: TRBJ1-5; d_call: TRBD1; cdr3_nt: TGCGCCAGCAGACGCGACAGGGGTTGCAATCAGCCCCAGCATTTT; cdr3_aa: CASRRDRGCNQPQHF
v_call: TRBV18; clone_size: -; j_call: TRBJ1-1; d_call: -; cdr3_nt: TGTGCCAGCTCACCGTTTGTATCTAATGAAGCTTTCTTT; cdr3_aa: CASSPFVSNEAFF
v_call: TRBV6-5; clone_size: few; j_call: TRBJ2-2; d_call: TRBD2; cdr3_nt: TGTGCCAGCAGTTACTCGCTAGCGGAGGACACCGGGGAGCTGTTTTTT; cdr3_aa: CASSYSLAEDTGELFF
v_call: TRBV4-1; clone_size: -; j_call: TRBJ2-5; d_call: TRBD2; cdr3_nt: TGCGCCAGCAGCCCATATATCGGGACTAGCGTCCAAGAGACCCAGTACTTC; cdr3_aa: CASSPYIGTSVQETQYF
v_call: TRBV11-2; clone_size: -; j_call: TRBJ2-6; d_call: -; cdr3_nt: TGTGCCAGCGGAGACTCTGGGGCCAACGTCCTGACTTTC; cdr3_aa: CASGDSGANVLTF
v_call: TRBV7-2; clone_size: -; j_call: TRBJ2-1; d_call: -; cdr3_nt: TGTGCCAGCAGCTCTGGGGACTGGCCCTTCAATGAGCAGTTCTTC; cdr3_aa: CASSSGDWPFNEQFF
v_call: TRBV11-3; clone_size: -; j_call: TRBJ2-1; d_call: -; cdr3_nt: TGTGCCAGCAGCCCGTTATCCGGGGAGCAGTTCTTC; cdr3_aa: CASSPLSGEQFF
v_call: TRBV11-1; clone_size: -; j_call: TRBJ2-7; d_call: -; cdr3_nt: TGTGCCAGCAGCTTCGGGGGAACCTACGAGCAGTACTTC; cdr3_aa: CASSFGGTYEQYF
v_call: TRBV13; clone_size: -; j_call: TRBJ1-4; d_call: -; cdr3_nt: TGTGCCAGCAGCTCCGGGGAGGTGGCTAATGAAAAACTGTTTTTT; cdr3_aa: CASSSGEVANEKLFF
v_call: TRBV7-6; clone_size: -; j_call: TRBJ2-5; d_call: -; cdr3_nt: TGTGCCAGCAGCCATCGGCCGGACTACCAAGAGACCCAGTACTTC; cdr3_aa: CASSHRPDYQETQYF
v_call: TRBV30; clone_size: -; j_call: TRBJ1-6; d_call: -; cdr3_nt: TGTGCCTGGACGATTGGAGTCAACGTTTCACCCCTCCACTTT; cdr3_aa: CAWTIGVNVSPLHF
v_call: TRBV7-3; clone_size: -; j_call: TRBJ2-2; d_call: -; cdr3_nt: TGTGCCAGCAGCAGCGGCCCGAACACCGGGGAGCTGTTTTTT; cdr3_aa: CASSSGPNTGELFF
v_call: TRBV6-5; clone_size: -; j_call: TRBJ2-6; d_call: -; cdr3_nt: TGTGCCAGCACCACAGGGACTGGGGCCAACGTCCTGACTTTC; cdr3_aa: CASTTGTGANVLTF
v_call: TRBV4-2; clone_size: few; j_call: TRBJ1-2; d_call: TRBD1; cdr3_nt: TGTGCCAGCAGCTCTTGGACAGGATTCAACTATGGCTACACCTTC; cdr3_aa: CASSSWTGFNYGYTF
v_call: TRBV2; clone_size: -; j_call: TRBJ2-1; d_call: -; cdr3_nt: TGTGCCAGCAGTGAAGCTGTAGGACAAGAGCAGTTCTTC; cdr3_aa: CASSEAVGQEQFF
v_call: TRBV2; clone_size: -; j_call: TRBJ1-4; d_call: -; cdr3_nt: TGTGCCAGCAGTAGCCCGGGGGAGGGGACTAATGAAAAACTGTTTTTT; cdr3_aa: CASSSPGEGTNEKLFF
v_call: TRBV19; clone_size: -; j_call: TRBJ1-2; d_call: -; cdr3_nt: TGTGCCAGTAGTGCAGGACAGCCTTTATTAGGCTACACCTTC; cdr3_aa: CASSAGQPLLGYTF
v_call: TRBV7-8; clone_size: -; j_call: TRBJ2-7; d_call: TRBD1; cdr3_nt: TGTGCCAGCAGGGACAGGTCCTACGAGCAGTACTTC; cdr3_aa: CASRDRSYEQYF
v_call: TRBV7-6; clone_size: -; j_call: TRBJ2-4; d_call: TRBD1; cdr3_nt: TGTGCCAGCAGCACGGGACAGGGAAACATTCAGTACTTC; cdr3_aa: CASSTGQGNIQYF
v_call: TRBV18; clone_size: -; j_call: TRBJ1-1; d_call: -; cdr3_nt: TGTGCCAGCTCACCAAGTAGGGAGGCAGCTGAAGCTTTCTTT; cdr3_aa: CASSPSREAAEAFF
v_call: TRBV7-9; clone_size: -; j_call: TRBJ2-1; d_call: TRBD2; cdr3_nt: TGTGCCAGCAGCCGACTAGCGGGAGGTGGCAATGAGCAGTTCTTC; cdr3_aa: CASSRLAGGGNEQFF
v_call: TRBV9; clone_size: -; j_call: TRBJ2-5; d_call: -; cdr3_nt: TGTGCCAGCAGCGTTACAGGGTTAGGCCAAGAGACCCAGTACTTC; cdr3_aa: CASSVTGLGQETQYF
v_call: TRBV6-1; clone_size: -; j_call: TRBJ2-1; d_call: -; cdr3_nt: TGTGCCAGCAGTGAAGCTGGGCTAACAGGCTGGGGTGAGCAGTTCTTC; cdr3_aa: CASSEAGLTGWGEQFF
v_call: TRBV6-5; clone_size: -; j_call: TRBJ1-2; d_call: -; cdr3_nt: TGTGCCAGCGCCACCGGGGGGTCGAGGGGCTACACCTTC; cdr3_aa: CASATGGSRGYTF
v_call: TRBV27; clone_size: -; j_call: TRBJ2-7; d_call: TRBD1; cdr3_nt: TGTGCCAGCAGTTTTCAGGGACAGAATTACGAGCAGTACTTC; cdr3_aa: CASSFQGQNYEQYF
v_call: TRBV19; clone_size: -; j_call: TRBJ1-2; d_call: TRBD1; cdr3_nt: TGTGCCAGTAGTGGACAGGGGGCGCACGGCTACACCTTC; cdr3_aa: CASSGQGAHGYTF
v_call: TRBV19; clone_size: -; j_call: TRBJ1-2; d_call: TRBD1; cdr3_nt: TGTGCCAGTAGTTCCATCCCGGGACAGGCGTCAGGAGGCTACACCTTC; cdr3_aa: CASSSIPGQASGGYTF
v_call: TRBV6-1; clone_size: few; j_call: TRBJ2-7; d_call: TRBD1; cdr3_nt: TGTGCCAGCAGCAGACAGGGAACCTACGAGCAGTACTTC; cdr3_aa: CASSRQGTYEQYF
v_call: TRBV7-2; clone_size: -; j_call: TRBJ2-7; d_call: TRBD2; cdr3_nt: TGTGCCAGCAGCTTCGGGACTAGCACCTACGAGCAGTACTTC; cdr3_aa: CASSFGTSTYEQYF
v_call: TRBV27; clone_size: -; j_call: TRBJ1-6; d_call: TRBD1; cdr3_nt: TGTGCCAGCAGTTTATCCGGACAGGCGACTAATTCACCCCTCCACTTT; cdr3_aa: CASSLSGQATNSPLHF
v_call: TRBV30; clone_size: -; j_call: TRBJ1-1; d_call: -; cdr3_nt: TGTGCCTGGAGTGTGGGGTTAAGGAGGTCCGTGGGCGCTGAAGCTTTCTTT; cdr3_aa: CAWSVGLRRSVGAEAFF
v_call: TRBV6-1; clone_size: -; j_call: TRBJ1-1; d_call: -; cdr3_nt: TGTGCCAGCAGTGAAGCTGCCTTGAACACCGAAGCTTTCTTT; cdr3_aa: CASSEAALNTEAFF
v_call: TRBV25-1; clone_size: -; j_call: TRBJ1-2; d_call: -; cdr3_nt: TGTGCCAGCAGCCCGCTTACCGGCTCAGGCTCGTGTGGCTACACCTTC; cdr3_aa: CASSPLTGSGSCGYTF
v_call: TRBV5-1; clone_size: -; j_call: TRBJ2-7; d_call: -; cdr3_nt: TGCGCCAGCAGCTTGGGAACTAGGAGCTCCTACGAGCAGTACTTC; cdr3_aa: CASSLGTRSSYEQYF
v_call: TRBV6-1; clone_size: -; j_call: TRBJ2-5; d_call: -; cdr3_nt: TGTGCCAGCAGGGACAGTGTATCCCACCGAGAGACCCAGTACTTC; cdr3_aa: CASRDSVSHRETQYF
v_call: TRBV7-2; clone_size: -; j_call: TRBJ2-7; d_call: TRBD1; cdr3_nt: TGTGCCAGCAGCCCCCGGGACAGGGCCTCCTACGAGCAGTACTTC; cdr3_aa: CASSPRDRASYEQYF
v_call: TRBV6-5; clone_size: -; j_call: TRBJ1-2; d_call: -; cdr3_nt: TGTGCCAGCAAGGGCGAGGGTCCCTTTATCTATGGCTACACCTTC; cdr3_aa: CASKGEGPFIYGYTF
v_call: TRBV28; clone_size: -; j_call: TRBJ2-3; d_call: TRBD2; cdr3_nt: TGTGCCAGCAGCCTACTGGGACTAGCGGGAGCGACAGATACGCAGTATTTT; cdr3_aa: CASSLLGLAGATDTQYF
v_call: TRBV6-1; clone_size: -; j_call: TRBJ2-1; d_call: TRBD1; cdr3_nt: TGTGCCAGCAGTGACCCGGGACAGGGGGATGATGAGCAGTTCTTC; cdr3_aa: CASSDPGQGDDEQFF
v_call: TRBV6-1; clone_size: -; j_call: TRBJ1-5; d_call: TRBD1; cdr3_nt: TGTGCCAGTAGGGACAGCCAGCCCCAGCATTTT; cdr3_aa: CASRDSQPQHF